Presented here are 14 T cell receptor beta chains from one specimen sequenced in a study of blood T cells in healthy people across ages. Combining a sample-barcoded 5' primer with a J-beta primer mix, a second PCR ran for about 7 to 11 cycles. In TCRdb, the 5' RACE reads were re-called with MiXCR into one record per CDR3 protein. In the table there are 1,100,000 or so distinct CDR3 sequences, 35% to 50% of which are singletons. The sample taken for sequencing was blood. Receptors originate from a woman aged 60-75 years in good health.

The chain couples TRBV5-4 to TRBJ1-4; 7 bases agree with TRBD1. Trimming removed 4 bases from V and 1 base from J; junction bases left unmatched: 4. CDR3 length: 15 residues. Germline V lookup: CDR1 SGHNT, CDR2 YYREEE (reference sequence). CDR3 in DNA: TGTGCCAGCAGCCCGCAGGGGGTAACTAATGAAAAACTGTTTTTT. Its translation: CASSPQGVTNEKLFF.

This clonotype appeared a few times. The chain uses TRBV27 and TRBJ2-7, with D possibly called TRBD1 or TRBD2 (6 bases each). With 3 bases removed from V and 0 bases from J, the gap between germline ends came to 18 bases. Looked up from germline, CDR1 is MNHEY and CDR2 is SMNVEV (reference sequence). The CDR3 runs 17 residues. CDR3 DNA: TGTGCCAGCAGTTTGGGTGGAGGGGGAGACAGCTCCTACGAGCAGTACTTC. Amino acid sequence: CASSLGGGGDSSYEQYF.

This sequence joins TRBV7-3 and TRBJ2-7; D is ambiguous. This CDR3 contains 21 residues. The V end was cut by 1 base, the J end by 4 bases, with 32 bases between. Germline V gives CDR1 SGHTA, CDR2 FQGTGA. The CDR3 DNA reads TGTGCCAGCAGCTTAAGTTTATGGTTCGCCCCAAGGTCCTCGAGACGATACGAGCAGTACTTC. This codes for CASSLSLWFAPRSSRRYEQYF. The whole variable domain, filled in from reference TRBV7-3 and TRBJ2-7, reads GAGVSQTPSNKVTEKGKYVELRCDPISGHTALYWYRQSLGQGPEFLIYFQGTGAADDSGLPNDRFFAVRPEGSVSTLKIQRTERGDSAVYLCASSLSLWFAPRSSRRYEQYFGPGTRLTVT.

The V gene is TRBV3-1, the J gene TRBJ2-1, with 9 positions matching TRBD1. Germline CDR1 is LGHDT and CDR2 is YNNKEL (reference sequence). The CDR3 is 15 amino acids. V gave up 1 base and J gave up 7 bases; unmatched junction bases: 5. The CDR3 region is CASSQGDRVDNEQFF. The CDR3 region has the DNA TGTGCCAGCAGCCAAGGGGACAGGGTCGATAATGAGCAGTTCTTC.

Concerning this clonotype itself: Mismatch with germline at one junction end may stem from a read error. The rearrangement joins TRBV18 to TRBJ2-4; no clear D gene. The CDR3 has 14 amino acids. Germline CDR1 reads KGHSH; CDR2 reads LQKENI. This CDR3 is CASSPDLAKNTQYF. The CDR3 coding sequence is TGTGCCAGCTCACCCGACTTAGCCAAAAACACTCAGTACTTC.

In regard to this clonotype: At one end the junction does not follow the germline gene, possibly because of a read error. The V call is TRBV3-1, the J call TRBJ2-1; tentative D call: TRBD2 (6 bases). CDR1 is LGHDT, CDR2 YNNKEL, per germline (reference sequence). CDR3 length equals 17 residues. The CDR3 region has the DNA TGTGCCAGCAGCCTGAGTAGCGGAGTTAGCTCCTACGATGAGCAGTTCTTC. Translation: CASSLSSGVSSYDEQFF.

This clonotype was counted a few times. The V call is TRBV21-1, the J call TRBJ2-1; the table's D gene call, TRBD2, was not cross checked with the DNA. TRBV21-1 is a pseudogene segment. This CDR3 has 20 residues. CDR3 in DNA: TGTGCCAGCAGCCCAGAGAACCGGAATACCGGGACTAGCGCCTACAATGAGCAGTTCTTC. It is translated as CASSPENRNTGTSAYNEQFF.

The J gene is TRBJ1-2, the V gene TRBV28; 7 nucleotides line up with TRBD1. CDR1 is MDHEN and CDR2 is SYDVKM in the germline V gene. V gave up 4 bases and J gave up 4 bases; unmatched junction bases: 12. The length of the CDR3 is 16 residues. The CDR3 nucleotides read TGTGCCAGCAGTTCCCTAGGGGGCATAGTCGGCTATGGCTACACCTTC. It encodes CASSSLGGIVGYGYTF.

This clonotype occurred once. Compared with germline, one end of the junction differs, possibly owing to a read error. V usage is TRBV6-6 and J usage is TRBJ2-5; weak D call: TRBD1 (6 bases). The CDR3 is made up of 14 amino acids. The germline CDR1 and CDR2 sequences are MNHNY and SVGAGI (reference sequence). The CDR3 here is CASSHPGQQGTQYF. The CDR3 DNA follows: TGTGCCAGCAGTCATCCGGGACAACAAGGGACCCAGTACTTC.

This clonotype was counted at least ten times. The gene calls are TRBV11-2 and TRBJ2-5; D gene ambiguous. The germline CDR1 and CDR2 sequences are SGHAT and FQNNGV. V was trimmed by 4 bases and J by 4 bases, leaving 13 bases between them. CDR3 length equals 14 residues. DNA of the CDR3: TGTGCCAGCAGCTCCGGCCCAGCCCTAGAGACCCAGTACTTC. It specifies CASSSGPALETQYF.

The chain is built from TRBV29-1 and TRBJ2-7; tentatively, D is TRBD1 or TRBD2 (5 bases each). CDR3 length equals 13 residues. V lost 6 bases and J 0 bases, leaving 12 bases between the germline ends. Germline CDR1 SQVTM, CDR2 ANQGSEA. The CDR3 protein is CSVGTTHSYEQYF. The CDR3 coding sequence is TGCAGCGTCGGGACCACTCACTCCTACGAGCAGTACTTC.

The CDR3 bases are TGTGCCAGCAGCCCCTCTAGCGGTAATGAGCAGTTCTTC. As protein: CASSPSSGNEQFF. The gene calls are TRBV7-9 and TRBJ2-1; the match to TRBD2 covers 7 bases. CDR1 is SEHNR and CDR2 is FQNEAQ in the germline V gene (reference sequence). The J segment lost 7 bases and the V segment lost 5 bases, leaving 5 bases of the junction unmatched. The CDR3 spans 13 residues.

The chain carries TRBV4-2 and TRBJ1-1; the match to TRBD1 covers 9 bases. The CDR3 covers 17 residues. V lost 4 bases to trimming and J lost 4 bases; unmatched junction nucleotides: 13. The V gene's germline CDR1 is LGHNA and CDR2 YNFKEQ. The DNA for the CDR3 is TGTGCCAGCAGCCCCCAAGGGGGAGGACAGGGGTCCACTGAAGCTTTCTTT. Amino acids: CASSPQGGGQGSTEAFF.

The chain employs TRBV13 and TRBJ2-1; 7 bases line up with TRBD2. CDR1 PRHDT and CDR2 FYEKMQ come from the germline V gene (reference sequence). The CDR3 loop spans 17 amino acids. V was pared by 0 bases and J by 0 bases, with 5 bases of the junction left unmatched. The chain's CDR3 is CASSLGWDYHSYNEQFF. Written as DNA, the CDR3 is TGTGCCAGCAGCTTAGGATGGGACTACCACTCCTACAATGAGCAGTTCTTC.